The T cell receptor beta chain described here comes from a study of blood T cell repertoires in COVID-19. Sequencing used immunoSEQ multiplex PCR; TCRdb keeps in-frame clones, though not all of them. The sample has a few hundred thousand clones; about 91% are singletons. Deletions cut 0 bases from V and 2 bases from J, with 11 bases between. Germline V CDR1 and CDR2: SGDLS, YYNGEE. The CDR3 runs to 16 residues. The sequence was collected from a woman aged 25 to 45 with COVID-19, enrolled during active disease. The genes are TRBV9 and TRBJ2-2, with D perhaps matching TRBD2 (7 bases). Sequenced input: peripheral blood. CDR3 DNA sequence: TGTGCCAGCAGCGTAGGCGGGGGCGGTAACACCGGGGAGCTGTTTTTT. It yields the protein CASSVGGGGNTGELFF.